The sequence of this TCR beta chain was determined in a study of CD8 T cells in ankylosing spondylitis. This clonotype showed up just a few times. Its antigen is currently unknown. MiXCR, applied by TCRdb to the 5' RACE reads, yields one record per CDR3 protein. The table lists 180,000 or so distinct CDR3 sequences, 11% of them singletons. This CDR3 spans 14 amino acids. Germline loops: CDR1 SGHTA, CDR2 FQGNSA. The germline V and J ends were trimmed by 5 bases and 4 bases, with 14 bases remaining between them. General study results and limits: Disease-linked clones were CD8+ and relatively rare in peripheral blood. It appeared that ankylosing spondylitis blood was characterized by a TCR beta motif of under ten highly homologous variants.

The receptor's source is a male donor with ankylosing spondylitis or in good health (not recorded which). The material sequenced was blood, either unsorted or a sorted T cell fraction (not recorded which). J is TRBJ1-1 and V is TRBV7-2, with D possibly TRBD1 on 6 matching bases. The CDR3 sequence: CASSRGSGVTEAFF. Here the CDR3 DNA reads TGTGCCAGCAGCCGAGGATCAGGGGTCACTGAAGCTTTCTTT.